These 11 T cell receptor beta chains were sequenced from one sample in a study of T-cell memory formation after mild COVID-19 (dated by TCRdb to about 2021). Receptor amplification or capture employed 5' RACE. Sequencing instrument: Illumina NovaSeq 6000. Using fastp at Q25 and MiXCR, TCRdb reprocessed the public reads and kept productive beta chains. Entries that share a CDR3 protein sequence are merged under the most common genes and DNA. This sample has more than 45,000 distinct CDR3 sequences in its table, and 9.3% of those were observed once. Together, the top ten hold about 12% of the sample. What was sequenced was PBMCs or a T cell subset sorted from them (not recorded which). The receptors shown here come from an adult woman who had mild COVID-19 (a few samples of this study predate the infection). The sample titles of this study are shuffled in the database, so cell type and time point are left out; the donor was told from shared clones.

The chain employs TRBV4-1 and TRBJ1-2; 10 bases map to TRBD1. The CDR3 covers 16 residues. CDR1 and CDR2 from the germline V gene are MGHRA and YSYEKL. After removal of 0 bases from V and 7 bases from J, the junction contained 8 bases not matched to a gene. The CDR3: CASSQESTGGRGGYTF. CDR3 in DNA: TGCGCCAGCAGCCAAGAATCGACAGGGGGCAGGGGTGGCTACACCTTC.

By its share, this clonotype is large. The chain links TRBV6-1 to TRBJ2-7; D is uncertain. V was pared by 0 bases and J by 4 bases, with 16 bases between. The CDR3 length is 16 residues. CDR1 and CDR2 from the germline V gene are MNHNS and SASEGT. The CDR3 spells CASSEAPPPLGYEQYF. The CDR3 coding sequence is TGTGCCAGCAGTGAAGCTCCCCCGCCTCTCGGTTACGAGCAGTACTTC.

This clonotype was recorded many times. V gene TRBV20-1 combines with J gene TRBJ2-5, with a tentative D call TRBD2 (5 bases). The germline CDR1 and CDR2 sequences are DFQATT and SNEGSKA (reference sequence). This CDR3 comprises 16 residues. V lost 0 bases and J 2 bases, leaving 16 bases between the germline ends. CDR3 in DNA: TGCAGTGCTAGAGATCGGTCCGAGGGAAGGCAAGAGACCCAGTACTTC. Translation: CSARDRSEGRQETQYF.

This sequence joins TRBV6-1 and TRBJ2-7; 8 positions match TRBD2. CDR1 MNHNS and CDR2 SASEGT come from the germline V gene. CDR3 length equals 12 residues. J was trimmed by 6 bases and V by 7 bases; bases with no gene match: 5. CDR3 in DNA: TGTGCCAGCACCGGGGGGGTGAGCGAGCAGTACTTC. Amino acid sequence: CASTGGVSEQYF.

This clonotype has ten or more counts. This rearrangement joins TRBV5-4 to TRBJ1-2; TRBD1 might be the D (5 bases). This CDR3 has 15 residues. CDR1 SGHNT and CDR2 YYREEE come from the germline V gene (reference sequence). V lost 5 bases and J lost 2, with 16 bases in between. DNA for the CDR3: TGTGCCAGCAGGATCCAGGGTTTCGGCAACTATGGCTACACCTTC. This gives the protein CASRIQGFGNYGYTF.

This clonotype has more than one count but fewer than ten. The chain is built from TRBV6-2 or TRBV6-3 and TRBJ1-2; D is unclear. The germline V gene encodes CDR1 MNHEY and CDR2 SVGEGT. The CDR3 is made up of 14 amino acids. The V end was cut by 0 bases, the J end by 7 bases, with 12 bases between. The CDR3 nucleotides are TGTGCCAGCAGTTACTCGGCCAAGGTTGGTGGCTACACCTTC. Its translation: CASSYSAKVGGYTF.

In DNA, the CDR3 is TGCGCCAGCAGCTATACAACAGGGACAGGGGCCAACGTCCTGACTTTC. Translation: CASSYTTGTGANVLTF. J is TRBJ2-6 and V is TRBV5-1, with D tentatively TRBD1 (6 bases). Trimming pared 3 bases from V and 4 bases from J, leaving 14 bases between. The CDR3 totals 16 residues. Per the germline V gene, CDR1 is SGHRS and CDR2 is YFSETQ.

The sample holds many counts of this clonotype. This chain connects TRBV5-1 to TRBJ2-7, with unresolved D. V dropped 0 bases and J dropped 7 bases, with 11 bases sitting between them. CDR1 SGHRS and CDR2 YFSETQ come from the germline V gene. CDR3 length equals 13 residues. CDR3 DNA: TGCGCCAGCAGCTTGGCCGGATCGAGGGAGCAGTACTTC. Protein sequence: CASSLAGSREQYF.

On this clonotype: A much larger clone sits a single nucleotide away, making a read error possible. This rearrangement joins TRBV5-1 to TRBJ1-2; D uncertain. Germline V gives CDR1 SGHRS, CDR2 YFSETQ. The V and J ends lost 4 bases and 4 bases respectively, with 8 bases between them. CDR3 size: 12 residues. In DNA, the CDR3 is TGCGCCAGCAGCACCGACACCTATGGCTACACCTTC. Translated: CASSTDTYGYTF.

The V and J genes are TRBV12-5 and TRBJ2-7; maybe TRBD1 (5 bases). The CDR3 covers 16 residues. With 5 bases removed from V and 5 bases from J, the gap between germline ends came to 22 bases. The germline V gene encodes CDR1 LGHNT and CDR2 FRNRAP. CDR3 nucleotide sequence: TGTGCTAGTGGTATAAACTTGCGGTCACAGGACCACGAGCAGTACTTC. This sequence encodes CASGINLRSQDHEQYF.

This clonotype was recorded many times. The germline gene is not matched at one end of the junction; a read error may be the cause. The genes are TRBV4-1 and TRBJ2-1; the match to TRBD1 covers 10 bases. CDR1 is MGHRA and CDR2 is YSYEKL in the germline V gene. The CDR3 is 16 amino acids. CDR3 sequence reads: CASSQGGQGSFNEQFF. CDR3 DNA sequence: TGCGCCAGCAGCCAAGGGGGACAGGGGTCCTTCAATGAGCAGTTCTTC.